This T cell receptor (beta chain) was captured by sequencing in a study of beta chain features in type 1 diabetes. Points from the study as a whole: Shorter TCRB CDR3s, moderately but significantly so, were found in Type 1 diabetes patients in all four CD4+ subsets.

Germline V gene lookup returns CDR1 LGHNA and CDR2 YSLEER. The CDR3 contains 17 residues. With V trimmed by 1 base and J by 5 bases, 10 bases remained unmatched. This clone occurred a few times. Its antigen is currently unknown. The entirety of the isolated RNA underwent reverse transcription, so expressed TCRB transcripts were sequenced. The method was immunoSEQ multiplex PCR; TCRdb's version includes in-frame clones alone and lacks a portion of them. Of roughly 300,000 clones listed, around 9% are singletons. This chain connects TRBV4-3 to TRBJ2-1; 8 bases align to TRBD1. This TCR was sampled from a man aged 30-40 years with type 1 diabetes. The sample consisted of central memory CD4+ T cells from blood. The CDR3 region is CASSQGPGRGQNNEQFF. Written as DNA, the CDR3 is TGCGCCAGCAGCCAAGGCCCCGGCAGGGGGCAAAACAATGAGCAGTTCTTC.